One and the same sample provided the 32 T cell receptor beta chains below, sequenced in a study of blood T cell repertoires in COVID-19. Sequencing used immunoSEQ multiplex PCR; TCRdb keeps in-frame clones, though not all of them. This sample has about 95,000 clones, with more than 80% found just once. Specimen: peripheral blood. The receptors come from a man older than 75 with COVID-19, enrolled during active disease.

This chain connects TRBV5-1 to TRBJ2-1; 9 nucleotides line up with TRBD2. Germline V gene lookup returns CDR1 SGHRS and CDR2 YFSETQ. Losses at the gene ends were 0 bases for V and 7 bases for J; bases not matched to a gene: 2. The CDR3 has 14 residues. The CDR3 here is CASSLATSGNEQFF. The CDR3 DNA follows: TGCGCCAGCAGCTTGGCGACTAGCGGTAATGAGCAGTTCTTC.

The rearrangement uses TRBV30 and TRBJ2-5, with D hard to call. CDR1 and CDR2 from the germline V gene are GTSNPN and SVGIG (reference sequence). CDR3 length: 11 amino acids. Trimming shortened V by 6 bases and J by 3 bases, and 8 bases separated the two germline ends. CDR3 nucleotide sequence: TGTGCCTGCCGTGAGGAAGAGACCCAGTACTTC. This translates into CACREEETQYF.

The chain carries TRBV18 and TRBJ2-2; possibly TRBD1 for D (6 bases). The CDR3 covers 13 residues. The germline V and J ends were trimmed by 7 bases and 7 bases, with 13 bases remaining between them. Germline assignment: CDR1 KGHSH and CDR2 LQKENI. The CDR3 region has the DNA TGTGCCAGCTTAACAACAGGGAGCGGGGAGCTGTTTTTT. It yields the protein CASLTTGSGELFF.

The chain is built from TRBV20-1 and TRBJ1-6; TRBD1 might be the D (6 bases). The CDR3 extends over 13 amino acids. Germline V gene sequence: CDR1 DFQATT, CDR2 SNEGSKA (reference sequence). The V end was cut by 3 bases, the J end by 7 bases, with 10 bases between. CDR3 nucleotides: TGCAGTGCTAGTAATAGGGGGAATTCACCCCTCCACTTT. It is translated as CSASNRGNSPLHF.

The chain combines TRBV9 with TRBJ1-4, with 11 nucleotides matching TRBD1. This CDR3 spans 17 amino acids. V trimming: 0 bases; J trimming: 0 bases; junction bases outside the gene matches: 1. Germline-derived CDR1 and CDR2 are SGDLS and YYNGEE. CDR3 residues: CASSVAGQGATNEKLFF. The CDR3 DNA sequence: TGTGCCAGCAGCGTAGCGGGACAGGGGGCAACTAATGAAAAACTGTTTTTT.

The CDR3: CASSTLPPAGQPQHF. CDR3 in DNA: TGTGCCAGTAGTACCTTGCCGCCGGCAGGCCAGCCCCAGCATTTT. The chain recombines TRBV19 with TRBJ1-5, with D hard to call. Germline CDR1 is LNHDA and CDR2 is SQIVND (reference sequence). The length of the CDR3 is 15 residues. V lost 4 bases to trimming and J lost 7 bases, with 17 bases between them.

The table lists this clone with a few counts. The chain joins TRBV9 to TRBJ2-1, with 7 nucleotides matching TRBD2. Trimming cost V 3 bases and J 3 bases; bases outside gene matches: 6. CDR3 length: 15 amino acids. Per germline, CDR1 SGDLS and CDR2 YYNGEE. The CDR3 bases are TGTGCCAGCAGCGCCCGACTAGCCAACTACAATGAGCAGTTCTTC. This translates into CASSARLANYNEQFF.

The chain is built from TRBV6-5 and TRBJ1-1; 8 nucleotides align to TRBD1. The germline V gene has CDR1 MNHEY and CDR2 SVGAGI. The V gene end was trimmed by 6 bases and the J gene end by 2 bases; junction bases not matched to a gene: 5. The CDR3 extends over 14 amino acids. The CDR3 loop is CASSDRGRNTEAFF. The CDR3 DNA sequence: TGTGCCAGCAGCGACAGGGGACGAAACACTGAAGCTTTCTTT.

The rearrangement links TRBV7-3 to TRBJ2-5, with a tentative D call TRBD2 (7 bases). The CDR3 covers 14 residues. CDR1 and CDR2 from the germline V gene are SGHTA and FQGTGA. Trimming took off 4 bases at V and 9 bases at J, with 18 bases between the two ends. CDR3 nucleotide sequence: TGTGCCAGCAGCTGGAGCGGGACGGGGGGCCCCCAGTACTTC. Its translation is CASSWSGTGGPQYF.

V usage is TRBV2 and J usage is TRBJ1-1; TRBD1 matches at 7 bases. V lost 3 bases, J lost 4 bases, and 5 bases stayed unmatched. This CDR3 is built from 14 residues. Germline-derived CDR1 and CDR2 are SNHLY and FYNNEI. Written as DNA, the CDR3 is TGTGCCAGCAGTGATCTTTCAGGGGGCACTGAAGCTTTCTTT. Residues: CASSDLSGGTEAFF. The whole variable domain, filled in from reference TRBV2 and TRBJ1-1, reads EPEVTQTPSHQVTQMGQEVILRCVPISNHLYFYWYRQILGQKVEFLVSFYNNEISEKSEIFDDQFSVERPDGSNFTLKIRSTKLEDSAMYFCASSDLSGGTEAFFGQGTRLTVV.

The CDR3: CASSRIGRAPETQYF. The CDR3 nucleotides are TGTGCCAGCAGCAGAATCGGGAGGGCCCCAGAGACCCAGTACTTC. The V gene is TRBV5-4, the J gene TRBJ2-5; 8 bases align to TRBD2. V shed 4 bases, J shed 4 bases, and the junction held 9 bases outside the gene matches. This CDR3 has 15 amino acids. Germline V gene lookup returns CDR1 SGHNT and CDR2 YYREEE (reference sequence).

This clone was detected a few times. The chain links TRBV30 to TRBJ1-4; D is possibly TRBD1 (5 bases). The CDR3 loop spans 16 amino acids. The germline V gene has CDR1 GTSNPN and CDR2 SVGIG (reference sequence). V was shortened by 2 bases and J by 4 bases, with 17 bases between the two germline ends. The CDR3 loop is CAWSPSRLGDNEKLFF. Written as DNA, the CDR3 is TGTGCCTGGAGTCCCAGCAGGTTAGGGGATAATGAAAAACTGTTTTTT.

In this sample, this clone turned up a few times. The genes are TRBV14 and TRBJ2-1; maybe TRBD2 (6 bases). Per germline, CDR1 SGHDN and CDR2 FVKESK. The V end lost 6 bases, the J end lost 2 bases, and 14 bases lay between the germline ends. CDR3 length: 15 amino acids. CDR3 region: CASSPRLGTYNEQFF. Here the CDR3 DNA reads TGTGCCAGCAGTCCCAGACTAGGTACCTACAATGAGCAGTTCTTC.

CDR3 sequence: CASSLTGGADEKLFF. The DNA of the CDR3 is TGCGCCAGCAGTCTCACAGGGGGCGCGGATGAAAAACTGTTTTTT. V gene TRBV4-3 combines with J gene TRBJ1-4, with 9 bases fitting TRBD1. Germline CDR1 reads LGHNA; CDR2 reads YSLEER. The CDR3 totals 15 residues. V shed 6 bases and J 6 bases; nucleotides not matched to a gene: 8.

The V gene is TRBV20-1, the J gene TRBJ2-5, with 14 positions matching TRBD2. Trimming removed 3 bases from V and 5 bases from J; junction bases left unmatched: 8. The CDR3 runs 16 residues. Germline CDR1 DFQATT, CDR2 SNEGSKA (reference sequence). The CDR3, as DNA: TGCAGTGCTAGTGGGGGACTAGCGGGGGTTTGGGAGACCCAGTACTTC. This encodes CSASGGLAGVWETQYF.

The chain employs TRBV9 and TRBJ1-1, with D unclear. The germline V gene has CDR1 SGDLS and CDR2 YYNGEE. The CDR3 runs to 13 residues. Trimming stripped 0 bases from V and 8 bases from J, with 11 bases between. The CDR3, as DNA: TGTGCCAGCAGCGTAGCCCCAGGTGGGGAAGCTTTCTTT. Residues: CASSVAPGGEAFF.

This chain connects TRBV27 to TRBJ1-5; no definite D call. CDR1 and CDR2 (germline): MNHEY, SMNVEV (reference sequence). Trimming stripped 5 bases from V and 8 bases from J, with 10 bases between. The CDR3 covers 12 residues. The CDR3 nucleotides read TGTGCCAGCAGTCCCCTGGCGGAGCCCCAGCATTTT. This sequence encodes CASSPLAEPQHF.

This clone was counted a few times. The genes are TRBV7-8 and TRBJ1-2; D perhaps matches TRBD1 (5 bases). Germline V gene lookup returns CDR1 SGHVS and CDR2 FQNEAQ. Trimming took 0 bases from V and 2 from J, leaving 10 bases between them. CDR3 size: 15 residues. The CDR3: CASSLARRGNYGYTF. The DNA for the CDR3 is TGTGCCAGCAGCTTAGCGCGTCGGGGGAACTATGGCTACACCTTC.

This clone was recorded only once. This chain connects TRBV2 to TRBJ1-3; D unclear. CDR1 is SNHLY and CDR2 is FYNNEI in the germline V gene. The CDR3 has 15 residues. Between the trimmed V and J ends, which lost 8 bases and 0 bases, there was a span of 14 bases. DNA for the CDR3: TGTGCCAGCTGCACAGACCGCTACTCTGGAAACACCATATATTTT. The encoded protein is CASCTDRYSGNTIYF.

CDR3 loop: CASSLWTERSRSGANVLTF. As DNA, the CDR3 is TGTGCCAGCAGCCTTTGGACAGAACGGAGTAGATCTGGGGCCAACGTCCTGACTTTC. J is TRBJ2-6 and V is TRBV13, with D perhaps TRBD1 (6 bases). The V end lost 5 bases, the J end lost 1 base, and 21 bases lay between the germline ends. In germline, CDR1 is PRHDT, CDR2 FYEKMQ (reference sequence). The CDR3 loop spans 19 amino acids.

This sequence joins TRBV5-1 and TRBJ1-2, with a possible D match to TRBD1 (5 bases). This CDR3 comprises 13 residues. V lost 4 bases to trimming and J lost 3 bases, with 10 bases between them. Germline V gene data show CDR1 as SGHRS and CDR2 as YFSETQ. CDR3 sequence: CASSPLRDYGYTF. DNA of the CDR3: TGCGCCAGCAGCCCTCTCAGGGACTATGGCTACACCTTC.

This clone has more than one count but fewer than ten. The V gene is TRBV4-2, the J gene TRBJ1-1, with TRBD1 matching 8 bases. The CDR3 is made up of 16 amino acids. The germline CDR1 and CDR2 sequences are LGHNA and YNFKEQ. Trimming removed 1 base from V and 0 bases from J; junction bases left unmatched: 4. CDR3 region: CASSQGRTGLNTEAFF. DNA for the CDR3: TGTGCCAGCAGCCAAGGGAGGACAGGGTTGAACACTGAAGCTTTCTTT.

The CDR3 coding sequence is TGTGCCTGGGCATCAGGGGGCCTACGAACCAACACTGAAGCTTTCTTT. Protein product: CAWASGGLRTNTEAFF. The V and J genes are TRBV30 and TRBJ1-1, with 8 nucleotides matching TRBD1. Trimming removed 5 bases from V and 2 bases from J; junction bases left unmatched: 13. The germline gives CDR1 GTSNPN, CDR2 SVGIG (reference sequence). The CDR3 is 16 amino acids.

Here the CDR3 reads CASSPSSGDTEAFF. CDR3 nucleotide sequence: TGTGCCAGCTCACCAAGTTCGGGGGACACTGAAGCTTTCTTT. J is TRBJ1-1 and V is TRBV18, with TRBD1 as a possible D gene (5 bases). V gave up 2 bases and J gave up 3 bases, with 10 bases separating them. Germline CDR1 KGHSH, CDR2 LQKENI. This CDR3 spans 14 amino acids.

Concerning this clone itself: The junction differs from germline at one of its ends, possibly a read error. The gene calls are TRBV3-1 (or the pseudogene TRBV3-2) and TRBJ1-2; possible D gene TRBD1, 5 bases. Looked up from germline, CDR1 is LGHDT and CDR2 is YNNKEL (reference sequence). The CDR3 contains 15 residues. CDR3 loop: CASRQGAGMHYGYTF. The CDR3 nucleotides are TGTGCCAGCAGACAAGGGGCGGGGATGCACTATGGCTACACCTTC.

The chain joins TRBV27 to TRBJ1-5, with 8 nucleotides matching TRBD1. With V trimmed by 3 bases and J by 6 bases, 7 bases remained unmatched. The CDR3 loop spans 15 amino acids. The germline V gene encodes CDR1 MNHEY and CDR2 SMNVEV (reference sequence). In nucleotides, the CDR3 is TGTGCCAGCAGTTTGGGGCAGGGGGCAGGTCAGCCCCAGCATTTT. Translating it yields CASSLGQGAGQPQHF.

The V and J genes are TRBV5-5 and TRBJ2-5; 9 nucleotides agree with TRBD1. V lost 3 bases, J lost 4 bases, and 13 bases stayed unmatched. There are 17 residues in the CDR3. Germline CDR1 reads SGHKS; CDR2 reads YYEKEE (reference sequence). The CDR3 protein is CASSWGGGQGTRETQYF. CDR3 DNA: TGTGCCAGCAGCTGGGGCGGGGGACAGGGAACTAGAGAGACCCAGTACTTC.

The V call is TRBV2, the J call TRBJ1-1; 8 nucleotides agree with TRBD1. Germline CDR1 is SNHLY and CDR2 is FYNNEI. Losses at the gene ends were 6 bases for V and 5 bases for J; bases not matched to a gene: 8. This CDR3 contains 14 residues. The CDR3 DNA sequence: TGTGCCAGCAGATCAGGACAGGGAGAAACTGAAGCTTTCTTT. Translation: CASRSGQGETEAFF.

The genes are TRBV9 and TRBJ1-2; no reliable D call. The length of the CDR3 is 15 residues. Germline values: CDR1 SGDLS, CDR2 YYNGEE. V shed 4 bases and J shed 0 bases, with 13 bases lying between them. The CDR3 is CASSQTVLPNYGYTF. The CDR3 DNA reads as TGTGCCAGCAGCCAAACAGTTCTCCCTAACTATGGCTACACCTTC.

The rearrangement uses TRBV21-1 and TRBJ2-7; the tabulated D call, TRBD2, remains unverified against the DNA. TRBV21-1 is designated a pseudogene. The CDR3 totals 11 residues. The CDR3 protein is CAWGEIYEQYF. In DNA, the CDR3 is TGTGCCTGGGGGGAAATCTACGAGCAGTACTTC.

This clone was recorded once. The chain carries TRBV11-1 and TRBJ2-5; D remains unclear. V was shortened by 3 bases and J by 5 bases, with 10 bases between the two germline ends. Germline CDR1 reads SGHAT; CDR2 reads FQDESV (reference sequence). The CDR3 covers 13 residues. CDR3 nucleotides: TGTGCCAGCAGCTTGTTACGCGTGGAGACCCAGTACTTC. As protein: CASSLLRVETQYF.

The chain is built from TRBV5-1 and TRBJ1-1; TRBD1 aligns across 7 bases. Germline V gives CDR1 SGHRS, CDR2 YFSETQ. This CDR3 contains 14 residues. Losses at the gene ends were 2 bases for V and 10 bases for J; bases not matched to a gene: 11. DNA for the CDR3: TGCGCCAGCAGCTTAGACAGGGCTGCCTATGGAGCTTTCTTT. It is translated as CASSLDRAAYGAFF.